The clone carrying this T cell receptor beta chain was picked up many times. TCRdb re-called the 5' RACE reads with MiXCR, one entry per CDR3 protein. The sample consists of about 58,000 distinct CDR3 sequences, about 6.6% of them appearing once. This sample stems from a study of T cells after yellow fever vaccination. The CDR3 runs 12 residues. The V gene's germline CDR1 is SEHNR and CDR2 FQNEAQ (reference sequence). Between the trimmed V and J ends, which lost 7 bases and 9 bases, there was a span of 13 bases. Sequenced here: CD8+ T cells sorted from PBMCs, sampled on the day of the first yellow fever vaccination. The receptor's source is a man aged 18-30 years who received the YFV17D yellow fever vaccine. The chain uses TRBV7-9 and TRBJ2-1, with D uncertain. The CDR3 region is CASNIPWGEQFF. CDR3 in DNA: TGTGCCAGCAACATACCTTGGGGTGAGCAGTTCTTC.